The TCR beta chain under discussion was sequenced for a study of early T cells in non-severe SARS-CoV-2 infection. At least ten counts were recorded for this clonotype. TCRdb used MiXCR to reprocess the 5' RACE reads, holding one entry per CDR3 protein. In the table there are 20,000 to 25,000 distinct CDR3 sequences, roughly 4.1% of which are singletons. The material sequenced was whole blood. This sequence originates from an adult who was a healthcare worker with PCR-confirmed SARS-CoV-2 infection or an uninfected control (not recorded which).

DNA of the CDR3: TGTGCCAGTAGAAACAGGGGGATTAGCAATCAGCCCCAGCATTTT. The encoded protein is CASRNRGISNQPQHF. This chain joins TRBV19 and TRBJ1-5; 8 bases are a match to TRBD1. With V trimmed by 6 bases and J by 0 bases, 4 bases remained unmatched. The germline CDR1 and CDR2 sequences are LNHDA and SQIVND (reference sequence). The CDR3 is made up of 15 amino acids.